This is a list of T cell receptor beta chains from one sample in a study of T cell responses to AZD1222 COVID-19 vaccine. Clones were sequenced by immunoSEQ multiplex PCR, and TCRdb holds only the in-frame ones, with some missing. The table has around 120,000 clones, over 75% seen once; the top ten hold 6.5% to 8.5%. The material sequenced was peripheral blood, taken on day 0 of AZD1222 vaccination. These TCRs come from an adult in good health. The CDR3 runs from the conserved cysteine through the conserved F or W. The D gene is left open where the match is weak. Rows give clone size only sometimes, using once, few, many, or a class for an expanded clone.

D gene,J gene,V gene,clone size,CDR3 DNA,CDR3 protein
-,TRBJ2-3,TRBV6-5,-,TGTGCCAGCAGACCAGGGACAATCACAGATACGCAGTATTTT,CASRPGTITDTQYF
TRBD1,TRBJ2-1,TRBV25-1,medium-sized,TGTGCCAGCAGAACAGGGGGCAATATCGATGAGCAGTTCTTC,CASRTGGNIDEQFF
-,TRBJ2-5,TRBV27,-,TGTGCCACCCACCCCGGTACCAACCAAGAGACCCAGTACTTC,CATHPGTNQETQYF
-,TRBJ1-3,TRBV6-1,-,TGTGCCAGCAGTGAACTGAAGGGAACCACCATATATTTT,CASSELKGTTIYF
-,TRBJ1-1,TRBV13,-,TGTGCCAGTCTGTTCAGGGAGAACACTGAAGCTTTCTTT,CASLFRENTEAFF
-,TRBJ1-5,TRBV6-5,-,TGTGCCAGCAGTTACAAAGATCAGCCCCAGCATTTT,CASSYKDQPQHF
-,TRBJ2-1,TRBV7-8,-,TGTGCCAGCAGCATCTGGGGGGCGTTGGCAGGGGCCAAATACCTAGAGAATGAGCAGTTCTTC,CASSIWGALAGAKYLENEQFF
-,TRBJ2-7,TRBV19,few,TGTGCCAGTAGTCTCGGGACCTTTGGCGAGCAGTACTTC,CASSLGTFGEQYF
TRBD2,TRBJ2-5,TRBV28,-,TGTGCCAGCATCCCGTTTGCGGGGGGGAAGACCCAGTACTTC,CASIPFAGGKTQYF
TRBD1,TRBJ1-1,TRBV9,-,TGTGCCAGCAGCGTCAAGCCGACAGGGGGGAACACTGAAGCTTTCTTT,CASSVKPTGGNTEAFF
-,TRBJ1-1,TRBV13,few,TGTGCCAGCGAACCGGGGCAACGGGGTACTGAAGCTTTCTTT,CASEPGQRGTEAFF
TRBD1,TRBJ1-4,TRBV2,-,TGTGCCAGCAGTAGACAGGGGGCGCGAAGGTCTACTAATGAAAAACTGTTTTTT,CASSRQGARRSTNEKLFF
-,TRBJ2-3,TRBV28,-,TGTGCCAGCAGTTTACGAGGGCGCGGCACAGATACGCAGTATTTT,CASSLRGRGTDTQYF
TRBD2,TRBJ2-7,TRBV28,-,TGTGCCAGCAGTGAAATACAAGCGGGAGTCTACGAGCAGTACTTC,CASSEIQAGVYEQYF
-,TRBJ1-5,TRBV3-1/TRBV3-2,few,TGTGCCAGCAGCCAAGACGGGAATCCAAATCAGCCCCAGCATTTT,CASSQDGNPNQPQHF
-,TRBJ1-2,TRBV7-8,-,TGTGCCAGCAGCTTAGTTAGGGGGGCAACTAACTATGGCTACACCTTC,CASSLVRGATNYGYTF
TRBD1,TRBJ1-3,TRBV27,-,TGTGCCAGGGCGACAGGGGTAGGAAACACCATATATTTT,CARATGVGNTIYF
-,TRBJ2-6,TRBV3-1/TRBV3-2,-,TGTGCCAGCAGCCCCGTGAAAAGTGGGGCCAACGTCCTGACTTTC,CASSPVKSGANVLTF
-,TRBJ2-1,TRBV5-1,-,TGCGCCAGCAGCTTGGCAGACAGCTACTACAATGAGCAGTTCTTC,CASSLADSYYNEQFF
-,TRBJ1-5,TRBV29-1,-,TGCAGCGTTGGCGGGTGGGGCCAGCCCCAGCATTTT,CSVGGWGQPQHF
-,TRBJ1-6,TRBV7-9,-,TGTGCCAGCAGTTTCGGAGATCCACCCCTCCACTTT,CASSFGDPPLHF
-,TRBJ2-7,TRBV6-5,once,TGTGCCAGCAGTTGGACAGCTGCCTACGAGCAGTACTTC,CASSWTAAYEQYF
TRBD2,TRBJ2-2,TRBV3-1/TRBV3-2,once,TGTGCCAGCAGCCAAGGAGCGGGGGGCCCGAACACCGGGGAGCTGTTTTTT,CASSQGAGGPNTGELFF
-,TRBJ2-7,TRBV2,-,TGTGCCAGCCAGCCAGAGAAAGTGGGCGAGCAGTACTTC,CASQPEKVGEQYF
-,TRBJ1-1,TRBV7-3,once,TGTGCCAGCAGCTCCCCGGGGTACACTGAAGCTTTCTTT,CASSSPGYTEAFF
TRBD2,TRBJ2-7,TRBV7-9,-,TGTGCCAGCAGCCCCCCGACTAGCGAGAACCCCCTGAACGAGCAGTACTTC,CASSPPTSENPLNEQYF
TRBD2,TRBJ2-1,TRBV12-3/TRBV12-4,-,TGTGCCAGCAGTCTAGCGGACTACAATGAGCAGTTCTTC,CASSLADYNEQFF
-,TRBJ2-2,TRBV6-5,once,TGTGCCAGCAGTTACAGGGCCCTGAACACCGGGGAGCTGTTTTTT,CASSYRALNTGELFF
-,TRBJ2-1,TRBV6-5,-,TGTGCCAGCAGCTATTCGACTACGAACCCTGAGCAGTTCTTC,CASSYSTTNPEQFF
-,TRBJ2-7,TRBV19,-,TGTGCCAGTAGTTGGGGAAACTTCTACGAGCAGTACTTC,CASSWGNFYEQYF
-,TRBJ2-7,TRBV21-1,-,TGTGCCAGCCTTCCATACGAGCAGTACTTC,CASLPYEQYF
-,TRBJ1-2,TRBV4-2,-,TGTGCCAGCAGCCCAATTGCGGGCAATCTTTATGGCTACACCTTC,CASSPIAGNLYGYTF
-,TRBJ1-4,TRBV15,-,TGTGCCACCAGCAGAGTCACCCATGGGGGCGAGGACACTAATGAAAAACTGTTTTTT,CATSRVTHGGEDTNEKLFF
TRBD1,TRBJ2-2,TRBV10-1,-,TGCGCCAGCACCGGCAGGGGGCGGACGAGTCCCGGGGAGCTGTTTTTT,CASTGRGRTSPGELFF
-,TRBJ1-4,TRBV19,-,TGTGCCAGTAGTATAATGGTTTGGCAGGGCATGGAAAAACTGTTTTTT,CASSIMVWQGMEKLFF
-,TRBJ1-1,TRBV19,few,TGTGCCAGTAGTATCTGGGGTAGAGGGCGGGGGCCTGAAGCTTTCTTT,CASSIWGRGRGPEAFF
TRBD1,TRBJ1-2,TRBV5-4,-,TGTGCCAGCAGCTCGCCCTCAGGGGGCCCTAACTATGGCTACACCTTC,CASSSPSGGPNYGYTF
-,TRBJ2-7,TRBV5-6,once,TGTGCCAGCAGCTTCAGAGACAGGATCTACGAGCAGTACTTC,CASSFRDRIYEQYF
TRBD1,TRBJ1-6,TRBV5-1,-,TGCGCCAGCAGCTTGGGGTCAGGGGGCTATAATTCACCCCTCCACTTT,CASSLGSGGYNSPLHF
-,TRBJ2-7,TRBV12-3/TRBV12-4,-,TGTGCCAGCACCAGGGACGGCTACGAGCAGTACTTC,CASTRDGYEQYF
TRBD1,TRBJ1-3,TRBV9,-,TGTGCCAGCAGCGTAGTAGGGACAGTCTCTGGAAACACCATATATTTT,CASSVVGTVSGNTIYF
-,TRBJ1-2,TRBV2,-,TGTGCCAGCAGCCCAAGGCGGCAGGGAATTGCCTATGGCTACACCTTC,CASSPRRQGIAYGYTF
-,TRBJ1-6,TRBV5-5,-,TGTGCCAGCAGCTCCGACGGGTGGTCGGGTTCACCCCTCCACTTT,CASSSDGWSGSPLHF
-,TRBJ1-2,TRBV20-1,-,TGCAGTGCTACCAGGAACTATGGCTACACCTTC,CSATRNYGYTF
-,TRBJ1-5,TRBV6-1,-,TGTGCCAGCAGTGATGTTCTTCAGCCCCAGCATTTT,CASSDVLQPQHF
-,TRBJ1-2,TRBV9,once,TGTGCCAGCAGCGTTTCCCCCTCACGTAGAACAGGGAAGGGCTACACCTTC,CASSVSPSRRTGKGYTF
-,TRBJ1-1,TRBV6-5,-,TGTGCCAGCAGTTACGGGTCTTGGGGGACCACTGAAGCTTTCTTT,CASSYGSWGTTEAFF
-,TRBJ1-4,TRBV7-9,-,TGTGCCAGCAGCTTCTCCGGACGAATTACAACTAATGAAAAACTGTTTTTT,CASSFSGRITTNEKLFF
-,TRBJ2-1,TRBV11-2,-,TGTGCCAGCAGCCAATTCAGGGAACTGGAGCAGTTCTTC,CASSQFRELEQFF
-,TRBJ1-2,TRBV3-1/TRBV3-2,-,TGTGCCAGCAGCCAAAATACGGGAACTAACTATGGCTACACCTTC,CASSQNTGTNYGYTF
-,TRBJ1-5,TRBV19,-,TGTGCCAGTAGGGCCAAATTCAATCAGCCCCAGCATTTT,CASRAKFNQPQHF
-,TRBJ1-6,TRBV27,-,TGTGCCAGCAGTCCCGGAGGGTCGCCCCTCCACTTT,CASSPGGSPLHF
-,TRBJ2-2,TRBV7-9,-,TGTGCCAGCAGCTTACAGGGAATGGGCGGGGAGCTGTTTTTT,CASSLQGMGGELFF
TRBD2,TRBJ2-1,TRBV4-2,-,TGTGCCAGCAGCCAAGAAGGGGAAAGTAGCGGGATCAATGAGCAGTTCTTC,CASSQEGESSGINEQFF
-,TRBJ1-1,TRBV29-1,-,TGCAGCGCCGAAGGCAGCACTGAAGCTTTCTTT,CSAEGSTEAFF
TRBD1,TRBJ1-4,TRBV3-1/TRBV3-2,-,TGTGCCAGCAGCCAGACAGGGGGTGGTGAAAAACTGTTTTTT,CASSQTGGGEKLFF
TRBD1,TRBJ1-6,TRBV5-1,-,TGCGCCAGCGGACGACAGGGGGATTCACCCCTCCACTTT,CASGRQGDSPLHF
-,TRBJ1-5,TRBV19,-,TGTGCCAGTAGTATAGCACGGTCTAGGGGGAATCAGCCCCAGCATTTT,CASSIARSRGNQPQHF
-,TRBJ1-2,TRBV2,-,TGTGCCAGCAGTGAGGGTACAATCTATGGCTACACCTTC,CASSEGTIYGYTF